This T cell receptor (beta chain) is drawn from a study of Ad26.COV2.S vaccination and SARS-CoV-2 variants (TCRdb year 2021). Regarding the study in general: Donors in the vaccine arm were drawn from COV1001, a phase I-IIa trial of Ad26.COV2.S in healthy adults that was multicentre, randomized, double-blind and placebo-controlled. The specificity and breadth of SARS-CoV-2-reactive T cell receptors after Ad26.COV2.S vaccination were assessed by TCRbeta repertoire sequencing. Throughout the experiments and outcome assessment, investigators stayed blinded to trial group allocation. Ad26.COV2.S was administered intramuscularly at 5 x 10^10 or 1 x 10^11 viral particles, either as a single shot or as two shots given 56 days apart. Participants in the trial were split at random into five groups of five each, receiving low-dose or high-dose Ad26.COV2.S once or twice, or else placebo on both occasions. A total of 32 samples were included in the TCR-sequenced set, comprising 19 Ad26.COV2.S vaccine recipients, 5 placebo recipients and 8 SARS-CoV-2 convalescent individuals.

The germline V gene gives CDR1 as KGHDR and CDR2 as SFDVKD. V sheds 6 bases and J sheds 0 bases, leaving 11 bases between their ends. Measured from the cysteine to the phenylalanine, the CDR3 is 14 residues long. Just the 42-base CDR3 DNA is kept, in frame starting at base 1. According to the study, the label for this sample's treatment or condition signals: about 20 received Ad26.COV2.S at low or high dose, single or two shots; a few received placebo; per-sample allocation not given. Repertoires of vaccine and placebo recipients were sequenced from samples collected on day 63 after the first injection. Cohort 1b enrolled 25 adults aged 18-55 years at a single site in Boston, USA, between 29 July and 7 August 2020. Ad26.COV2.S consisted of a replication-incompetent adenovirus type 26 vector by which a prefusion-stabilized SARS-CoV-2 spike protein from the original Wuhan strain was expressed. Broad study findings and their caveats: After vaccination, substantial breadth of spike-specific CD8+ and CD4+ T cell responses was reported. The authors noted that total T cell responses may have been underestimated by the TCR breadth and depth analyses. Comparable non-spike TCR breadth was observed between vaccine and placebo recipients, consistent with only spike being contained in the vaccine. The study lacked the statistical power to compare responses across vaccine doses or regimens. Ad26.COV2.S recipients had higher spike-specific TCR breadth than placebo recipients (P = 0.0014).

This clone was counted ten times or more. No antigen is known for it. There are no base qualities to consult, and no much larger clone falls within one base. The immunoSEQ Assay was the method used to sequence TCRbeta CDR3 regions. After extraction, genomic DNA underwent amplification by bias-controlled multiplex PCR, followed by high-throughput sequencing. The original methods were these. To quantify the absolute abundance of every unique TCRbeta CDR3 region, sequences were collapsed and filtered. T cell fraction was estimated by normalizing TCRbeta template counts to usable DNA, which was measured by amplifying reference genes present in all nucleated cells. Repertoire TCRs were annotated as SARS-CoV-2-specific by exact matching of V gene, CDR3 amino acid sequence and J gene to a known reactive TCR set. MIRA supplied the reference SARS-CoV-2 TCR set, which was filtered for enrichment in COVID-19-positive ImmuneCODE repertoires so that public or cross-reactive TCRs were removed. Using the MIRA antigens, annotated TCRs were further analysed by specific ORF or by position within an ORF. Breadth was defined as the number of annotated unique rearrangements divided by the total number of unique productive rearrangements, and depth was defined as the summed frequency of the annotated unique rearrangements. Two-sided Wilcoxon rank-sum tests were applied when comparing TCR breadth between groups. TCRdb limited this immuneACCESS table to in-frame rearrangements with V and J called. A share of clones is missing; checked studies link under half to unresolved V genes, and the rest is unexplained. D and trimming were read from the DNA, whereas the V and J calls and clone size are those reported in that table. Across this sample there are hundreds of thousands of clones, with around nine tenths seen only once. Together, the top ten hold about 10% of the sample.

The rearranged chain carries TRBV24-1 and TRBJ2-7; there is no confident call for the D gene. The material sequenced was peripheral blood, taken in a trial of Ad26.COV2.S vaccine versus placebo. The sequence came from a person between 18 and 60 years old who received the Ad26.COV2.S COVID-19 vaccine or a placebo. The CDR3 reads CATSTSQSSYEQYF. The sequence in DNA is TGTGCCACCAGTACCTCACAGAGCTCCTACGAGCAGTACTTC.